Listed below are T cell receptor beta chains from one sample, sequenced in a study of T cell repertoires in cytomegalovirus infection. These receptors have no known antigen. TCRdb reprocessed the reads with MiXCR, giving one entry per CDR3 protein. The data show roughly 45,000 distinct CDR3 sequences, 20% to 25% seen once. Input material: PBMCs, sequenced either directly or after in vitro stimulation (not recorded which). The receptor source for this set is a human donor in good health (CMV status not recorded). Some clones in this sample may be carry-over from other donors' samples. CDR3s include the opening cysteine and the closing phenylalanine or tryptophan. The D gene is left open where the match is weak. Expanded clones get a size class; other rows say once, few or many, or leave the size out.

d_call: NA
v_call: TRBV7-8
j_call: TRBJ2-7
clone_size: NA
cdr3_length: 14
cdr3_nt: TGTGCCAGCAGCTACGGGACGAACGAGGGCGAGCAGTACTTC
cdr3_aa: CASSYGTNEGEQYF

d_call: NA
v_call: TRBV7-2
j_call: TRBJ1-2
clone_size: many
cdr3_length: 15
cdr3_nt: TGTGCCAGCAGCTGGCGGGGGCAGGCGTTAGGTGGCTACACCTTC
cdr3_aa: CASSWRGQALGGYTF

d_call: TRBD1
v_call: TRBV20-1
j_call: TRBJ2-7
clone_size: NA
cdr3_length: 13
cdr3_nt: TGCAGTGCTACCCGGACAGGGGCGTACGAGCAGTACTTC
cdr3_aa: CSATRTGAYEQYF

d_call: TRBD2
v_call: TRBV27
j_call: TRBJ2-1
clone_size: large
cdr3_length: 16
cdr3_nt: TGTGCCAGCAGTACAGGGCGGCTAGCGGGAGCCAATGAGCAGTTCTTC
cdr3_aa: CASSTGRLAGANEQFF

d_call: NA
v_call: TRBV6-2/TRBV6-3
j_call: TRBJ2-1
clone_size: many
cdr3_length: 17
cdr3_nt: TGTGCCAGCAGTTACTCGATGGGGCGGGATAGGTACAATGAGCAGTTCTTC
cdr3_aa: CASSYSMGRDRYNEQFF

d_call: TRBD2
v_call: TRBV20-1
j_call: TRBJ2-1
clone_size: many
cdr3_length: 11
cdr3_nt: TGCAGTGCTAGACTAGCGGCCGTTCAGTTCTTC
cdr3_aa: CSARLAAVQFF

d_call: TRBD1
v_call: TRBV20-1
j_call: TRBJ2-3
clone_size: NA
cdr3_length: 13
cdr3_nt: TGCAGTGCTCCAGGGGGAAGGGGAGATACGCAGTATTTT
cdr3_aa: CSAPGGRGDTQYF

d_call: NA
v_call: TRBV28
j_call: TRBJ2-7
clone_size: NA
cdr3_length: 15
cdr3_nt: TGTGCCAGCACCCCGCACATGGGGAGGCTCTACGAGCAGTACTTC
cdr3_aa: CASTPHMGRLYEQYF

d_call: NA
v_call: TRBV7-9
j_call: TRBJ2-5
clone_size: many
cdr3_length: 13
cdr3_nt: TGTGCCAGCAGCTTAAATTTTGAAGAGACCCAGTACTTC
cdr3_aa: CASSLNFEETQYF

d_call: NA
v_call: TRBV11-2
j_call: TRBJ2-5
clone_size: many
cdr3_length: 14
cdr3_nt: TGTGCCAGCAGCTTTGGGGCAGGGGAGGAGACCCAGTACTTC
cdr3_aa: CASSFGAGEETQYF

d_call: NA
v_call: TRBV20-1
j_call: TRBJ2-3
clone_size: NA
cdr3_length: 14
cdr3_nt: TGCAGTGCTAGTACGCCTCAACGGGTGGATACGCAGTATTTT
cdr3_aa: CSASTPQRVDTQYF

d_call: TRBD1
v_call: TRBV19
j_call: TRBJ1-1
clone_size: NA
cdr3_length: 14
cdr3_nt: TGTGCCAGTAGTACTTTACAGGGGGCCGGCGAAGCTTTCTTT
cdr3_aa: CASSTLQGAGEAFF

d_call: NA
v_call: TRBV5-1
j_call: TRBJ1-1
clone_size: many
cdr3_length: 15
cdr3_nt: TGCGCCAGCGGACTACAGGGAAGTTGGGACACTGAAGCTTTCTTT
cdr3_aa: CASGLQGSWDTEAFF

d_call: NA
v_call: TRBV19
j_call: TRBJ1-1
clone_size: NA
cdr3_length: 16
cdr3_nt: TGTGCCAGTAGCCCCTCAGGCGCTGGGGTAAACACTGAAGCTTTCTTT
cdr3_aa: CASSPSGAGVNTEAFF

d_call: NA
v_call: TRBV7-8
j_call: TRBJ2-7
clone_size: few
cdr3_length: 12
cdr3_nt: TGTGCCAGCAGCACCCCAGTCTACGAGCAGTACTTC
cdr3_aa: CASSTPVYEQYF

d_call: NA
v_call: TRBV6-6
j_call: TRBJ1-1
clone_size: few
cdr3_length: 13
cdr3_nt: TGTGCCGCAGGACAGTATCTGAACACTGAAGCTTTCTTT
cdr3_aa: CAAGQYLNTEAFF

d_call: TRBD2
v_call: TRBV29-1
j_call: TRBJ2-5
clone_size: NA
cdr3_length: 11
cdr3_nt: TGCAGCGTTGAATTAGCGGGGGGGCGTTACTTC
cdr3_aa: CSVELAGGRYF

d_call: NA
v_call: TRBV6-1
j_call: TRBJ1-6
clone_size: few
cdr3_length: 19
cdr3_nt: TGTGCCAGCAGTCCTGAACTCCGTGGACAGAGCTCCTATAATTCACCCCTCCACTTT
cdr3_aa: CASSPELRGQSSYNSPLHF

d_call: NA
v_call: TRBV11-2
j_call: TRBJ2-1
clone_size: NA
cdr3_length: 13
cdr3_nt: TGTGCCAGCAGCTTAGTTGCGTACAATGAGCAGTTCTTC
cdr3_aa: CASSLVAYNEQFF

d_call: TRBD1
v_call: TRBV4-1
j_call: TRBJ2-2
clone_size: many
cdr3_length: 15
cdr3_nt: TGCGCCAGCAGAGGGGGACAGGGTGGGACCGGGGAGCTGTTTTTT
cdr3_aa: CASRGGQGGTGELFF

d_call: NA
v_call: TRBV19
j_call: TRBJ1-2
clone_size: NA
cdr3_length: 15
cdr3_nt: TGTGCCAGTAGTATAGAAGCGACAGGATACTATGGCTACACCTTC
cdr3_aa: CASSIEATGYYGYTF

d_call: NA
v_call: TRBV7-2
j_call: TRBJ2-7
clone_size: many
cdr3_length: 15
cdr3_nt: TGTGCCAGCAGCTTAGTACCGGGACAAGGCTACGAGCAGTACTTC
cdr3_aa: CASSLVPGQGYEQYF

d_call: TRBD2
v_call: TRBV6-6
j_call: TRBJ2-3
clone_size: many
cdr3_length: 15
cdr3_nt: TGTGCCAGCAGGGGACTAGCGGGAGAAGCAGATACGCAGTATTTT
cdr3_aa: CASRGLAGEADTQYF

d_call: NA
v_call: TRBV28
j_call: TRBJ2-3
clone_size: NA
cdr3_length: 14
cdr3_nt: TGTGCCAGCAGTTGGGACCCTAGCACAGATACGCAGTATTTT
cdr3_aa: CASSWDPSTDTQYF

d_call: TRBD2
v_call: TRBV19
j_call: TRBJ2-7
clone_size: once
cdr3_length: 15
cdr3_nt: TGTGCCAGTAGTATACTAGCGGGGATTCCTGGGGAGCAGTACTTC
cdr3_aa: CASSILAGIPGEQYF

d_call: NA
v_call: TRBV27
j_call: TRBJ1-4
clone_size: NA
cdr3_length: 14
cdr3_nt: TGTGCCAGCAGTTTTGGTCCAGGTAGTGAAAAACTGTTTTTT
cdr3_aa: CASSFGPGSEKLFF

d_call: NA
v_call: TRBV6-5
j_call: TRBJ1-1
clone_size: few
cdr3_length: 13
cdr3_nt: TGTGCCAGCAGATTGGGGAGTAACACTGAAGCTTTCTTT
cdr3_aa: CASRLGSNTEAFF

d_call: TRBD1
v_call: TRBV5-4
j_call: TRBJ1-2
clone_size: NA
cdr3_length: 16
cdr3_nt: TGTGCCAGCAGCTTGGAGCGGACAGGGGGCGGCTATGGCTACACCTTC
cdr3_aa: CASSLERTGGGYGYTF

d_call: NA
v_call: TRBV7-2
j_call: TRBJ1-3
clone_size: NA
cdr3_length: 16
cdr3_nt: TGTGCCAGCAGCTTAGAGTCCCGCCCCTCTGGAAACACCATATATTTT
cdr3_aa: CASSLESRPSGNTIYF

d_call: NA
v_call: TRBV20-1
j_call: TRBJ1-2
clone_size: NA
cdr3_length: 14
cdr3_nt: TGCAGTGCTAGAGGGATAGTCCAAGACTATGGCTACACCTTC
cdr3_aa: CSARGIVQDYGYTF

d_call: NA
v_call: TRBV7-2
j_call: TRBJ1-3
clone_size: NA
cdr3_length: 16
cdr3_nt: TGTGCCAGCAGCTTACGGGGAGGCATTTTGGGAAACACCATATATTTT
cdr3_aa: CASSLRGGILGNTIYF

d_call: NA
v_call: TRBV19
j_call: TRBJ1-5
clone_size: few
cdr3_length: 14
cdr3_nt: TGTGCCAGTAGTATACTCGGAGTGAATCAGCCCCAGCATTTT
cdr3_aa: CASSILGVNQPQHF

d_call: NA
v_call: TRBV7-2
j_call: TRBJ2-3
clone_size: few
cdr3_length: 15
cdr3_nt: TGTGCCAGCAGCTTAGTGGTATTAGACACAGATACGCAGTATTTT
cdr3_aa: CASSLVVLDTDTQYF

d_call: NA
v_call: TRBV7-8
j_call: TRBJ2-3
clone_size: NA
cdr3_length: 16
cdr3_nt: TGTGCCAGCAGCTTAACTCGTGCATATAGTCCAGATACGCAGTATTTT
cdr3_aa: CASSLTRAYSPDTQYF

d_call: NA
v_call: TRBV18
j_call: TRBJ2-5
clone_size: NA
cdr3_length: 13
cdr3_nt: TGTGCCAGCTCACCCCGCCCACAAGAGACCCAGTACTTC
cdr3_aa: CASSPRPQETQYF

d_call: TRBD2
v_call: TRBV15
j_call: TRBJ2-3
clone_size: NA
cdr3_length: 16
cdr3_nt: TGTGCCACCAGGTTAGCGGGAGGGCCTGGGGCAGATACGCAGTATTTT
cdr3_aa: CATRLAGGPGADTQYF

d_call: TRBD2
v_call: TRBV6-5
j_call: TRBJ2-6
clone_size: NA
cdr3_length: 17
cdr3_nt: TGTGCCAGCAGCCGTACACGGGGGAGGGCTGGGGCCAACGTCCTGACTTTC
cdr3_aa: CASSRTRGRAGANVLTF

d_call: NA
v_call: TRBV2
j_call: TRBJ1-5
clone_size: few
cdr3_length: 17
cdr3_nt: TGTGCCAGCAGTGAGGCGCAGGGTGTCGTGGGCAATCAGCCCCAGCATTTT
cdr3_aa: CASSEAQGVVGNQPQHF

d_call: TRBD1
v_call: TRBV24-1
j_call: TRBJ2-5
clone_size: NA
cdr3_length: 14
cdr3_nt: TGTGCCACCAGTGATGGGGGACAGCCAGGGGCCCAGTACTTC
cdr3_aa: CATSDGGQPGAQYF

d_call: NA
v_call: TRBV7-6
j_call: TRBJ1-1
clone_size: many
cdr3_length: 14
cdr3_nt: TGTGCCAGCAGCTTAGGTGGAGAAAACACTGAAGCTTTCTTT
cdr3_aa: CASSLGGENTEAFF

d_call: NA
v_call: TRBV4-3
j_call: TRBJ1-2
clone_size: few
cdr3_length: 16
cdr3_nt: TGCGCCAGCAGCCAAGATAGGGGGGGCGCTGACTATGGCTACACCTTC
cdr3_aa: CASSQDRGGADYGYTF

d_call: NA
v_call: TRBV20-1
j_call: TRBJ2-5
clone_size: few
cdr3_length: 14
cdr3_nt: TGCAGTGCTAGAGATCCTCGCGGCCAAGAGACCCAGTACTTC
cdr3_aa: CSARDPRGQETQYF

d_call: NA
v_call: TRBV12-3/TRBV12-4
j_call: TRBJ2-2
clone_size: once
cdr3_length: 12
cdr3_nt: TGTGCCAGCAGTTTGGCGTGGAGGGAGCTGTTTTTT
cdr3_aa: CASSLAWRELFF

d_call: NA
v_call: TRBV28
j_call: TRBJ2-1
clone_size: few
cdr3_length: 14
cdr3_nt: TGTGCCAGCAGTTTAACCGGGGGATGGGATGAGCAGTTCTTC
cdr3_aa: CASSLTGGWDEQFF

d_call: TRBD1
v_call: TRBV7-8
j_call: TRBJ2-3
clone_size: many
cdr3_length: 14
cdr3_nt: TGTGCCAGCAGCAAGACGACAGGGGTAGATACGCAGTATTTT
cdr3_aa: CASSKTTGVDTQYF

d_call: NA
v_call: TRBV15
j_call: TRBJ2-7
clone_size: NA
cdr3_length: 16
cdr3_nt: TGTGCCACCAGCAGCCTATGGACTCCCGACTCCTACGAGCAGTACTTC
cdr3_aa: CATSSLWTPDSYEQYF